This record looks at one TCR beta chain sequence and its context. Its antigen is undetermined. The CDR3 extends over 14 amino acids. Germline V gene sequence: CDR1 DFQATT, CDR2 SNEGSKA (reference sequence). V was shortened by 3 bases and J by 5 bases, with 15 bases between the two germline ends. This entry comes from a study of tumor and adjacent non-tumor tissue in lung cancer. Study-wide background: The cohort had about 12 adenocarcinoma, 2 squamous cell and 1 small cell patients.

The library came from three nested PCR rounds adapted from ARM-PCR protocols. MiXCR, applied by TCRdb to the multiplex PCR reads, yields one record per CDR3 protein. The sample contains about 110,000 distinct CDR3 sequences, roughly 75% of which appear only once. General study findings and limits: Top 100 clones took a larger repertoire share in normal lung. Higher tumor TCR diversity was associated with shorter survival. Compared with tumor, normal lung showed significantly lower TCR diversity.

The template was RNA from unsorted bulk tissue. The sequence was collected from a woman aged 60-75 years with non-small cell lung cancer. This chain uses TRBV20-1 with TRBJ2-3, with D possibly matching TRBD2 (6 bases). Material: lung tumor tissue. The CDR3 bases are TGCAGTGCTAGGACTAGTGGGGGAATAGATACGCAGTATTTT. Protein product: CSARTSGGIDTQYF.